These T cell receptor beta chains were read from a single sample in a study of blood T cell repertoires in COVID-19. The data were produced by immunoSEQ multiplex PCR, yet TCRdb's version contains in-frame clones alone and is incomplete. The sample shows fewer than 300,000 clones, approximately 85% of them seen only once. Material: peripheral blood. The receptors come from a human donor with COVID-19, enrolled during active disease. The donor label of this sample is uncertain. Both conserved end residues are part of each CDR3. A D gene is named only where the DNA matches it firmly.

D: .; J: TRBJ2-1; V: TRBV10-1; CDR3: CASSPTQGGSYNEQFF
D: .; J: TRBJ1-5; V: TRBV7-9; CDR3: CASSVRDGGNQPQHF
D: .; J: TRBJ2-7; V: TRBV19; CDR3: CASSPGASVTYEQYF
D: .; J: TRBJ1-2; V: TRBV28; CDR3: CASSSGVTNYGYTF
D: TRBD2; J: TRBJ2-7; V: TRBV18; CDR3: CASSPGTSGRFSYEQYF
D: TRBD2; J: TRBJ2-7; V: TRBV29-1; CDR3: CSVAGGSYEQYF
D: TRBD1; J: TRBJ2-7; V: TRBV5-1; CDR3: CASSSGQGIAHEQYF
D: .; J: TRBJ2-3; V: TRBV9; CDR3: CASSVGQRTDTQYF
D: .; J: TRBJ1-4; V: TRBV29-1; CDR3: CSVELSGGKLFF
D: TRBD2; J: TRBJ2-1; V: TRBV19; CDR3: CASSGGGSSIEFF
D: .; J: TRBJ1-6; V: TRBV9; CDR3: CASSVGIGEAYSPLHF
D: .; J: TRBJ1-1; V: TRBV7-9; CDR3: CASRLLGTEAFF
D: .; J: TRBJ2-1; V: TRBV6-5; CDR3: CASETDSGEQFF
D: .; J: TRBJ1-6; V: TRBV7-9; CDR3: CASSLVSGSPLHF
D: .; J: TRBJ2-1; V: TRBV18; CDR3: CASSPRVASSYNEQFF
D: TRBD1; J: TRBJ2-5; V: TRBV2; CDR3: CASSLGQGGTQYF
D: .; J: TRBJ1-5; V: TRBV28; CDR3: CASRARNQPQHF
D: .; J: TRBJ1-5; V: TRBV7-9; CDR3: CASSSQGSQPQHF
D: TRBD1; J: TRBJ1-1; V: TRBV19; CDR3: CATRDRGQGMNTEAFF
D: TRBD1; J: TRBJ2-7; V: TRBV30; CDR3: CAWSVLRGPRKQYF
D: .; J: TRBJ2-7; V: TRBV5-1; CDR3: CASSLEGGLGQYF
D: TRBD1; J: TRBJ2-3; V: TRBV7-6; CDR3: CASSPGTGNTDTQYF
D: TRBD1; J: TRBJ1-2; V: TRBV28; CDR3: CASSIPGTGGGFGTF
D: TRBD2; J: TRBJ2-7; V: TRBV5-1; CDR3: CASSLGGTSGIYEQYF
D: .; J: TRBJ1-1; V: TRBV19; CDR3: CASRMNEYQGSTEAFF
D: .; J: TRBJ1-1; V: TRBV29-1; CDR3: CSVESGRGFTEAFF
D: .; J: TRBJ2-7; V: TRBV19; CDR3: CASSIGHRLASYEQYF
D: TRBD1; J: TRBJ1-2; V: TRBV27; CDR3: CASSLGQGAGYTF
D: TRBD2; J: TRBJ2-7; V: TRBV9; CDR3: CASSAGGGASGGDEQYF
D: .; J: TRBJ2-7; V: TRBV19; CDR3: CASRSDRNEQYF
D: TRBD2; J: TRBJ2-2; V: TRBV30; CDR3: CAWSSGGWNTGELFF
D: .; J: TRBJ2-7; V: TRBV6-2/TRBV6-3; CDR3: CASSRGGNSYEQYF
D: .; J: TRBJ2-1; V: TRBV6-4; CDR3: CASSVSVAPRNEQFF
D: .; J: TRBJ1-1; V: TRBV4-1; CDR3: CASSKRNTEAFF
D: TRBD1; J: TRBJ1-1; V: TRBV24-1; CDR3: CATMGTGGLTEAFF
D: TRBD2; J: TRBJ2-7; V: TRBV28; CDR3: CASSLGLADSYEQYF
D: TRBD1; J: TRBJ1-5; V: TRBV7-8; CDR3: CASSSEDRAYQPQHF
D: TRBD1; J: TRBJ2-5; V: TRBV5-6; CDR3: CASSSLVRGPQYF
D: .; J: TRBJ1-2; V: TRBV2; CDR3: CASSPRAGEKIDGYTF
D: TRBD2; J: TRBJ2-1; V: TRBV19; CDR3: CASSIAGGGSYNEQFF
D: .; J: TRBJ1-4; V: TRBV6-5; CDR3: CATRMGGTNEKLFF
D: TRBD2; J: TRBJ2-3; V: TRBV12-3/TRBV12-4; CDR3: CASSERETDTQYF
D: .; J: TRBJ2-1; V: TRBV7-6; CDR3: CASSLAPGSGDNEQFF
D: TRBD1; J: TRBJ1-2; V: TRBV27; CDR3: CASSWDRGGGYTF
D: .; J: TRBJ2-7; V: TRBV18; CDR3: CASSPLGGAGEQYF
D: .; J: TRBJ1-3; V: TRBV7-9; CDR3: CASSFWGAGNTIYF
D: TRBD1; J: TRBJ2-7; V: TRBV19; CDR3: CASRSYGTGGSYEQYF
D: TRBD1; J: TRBJ2-2; V: TRBV5-1; CDR3: CASSLGWDRSTGELFF
D: .; J: TRBJ1-3; V: TRBV9; CDR3: CASSAGYSGNTIYF
D: TRBD2; J: TRBJ2-7; V: TRBV19; CDR3: CASSMRLAESYEQYF
D: TRBD2; J: TRBJ2-2; V: TRBV6-2/TRBV6-3; CDR3: CASSTGLAGVSGELFF
D: .; J: TRBJ2-3; V: TRBV4-1; CDR3: CASSQAGGPFTDTQYF
D: .; J: TRBJ2-1; V: TRBV28; CDR3: CASSLPDWLPYNEQFF
D: TRBD1; J: TRBJ1-1; V: TRBV3-1/TRBV3-2; CDR3: CASTQGAIGYTEAFF
D: .; J: TRBJ1-2; V: TRBV27; CDR3: CASSRPDSPGYTF
D: TRBD1; J: TRBJ2-2; V: TRBV28; CDR3: CASSFQTGATGELFF
D: .; J: TRBJ2-3; V: TRBV29-1; CDR3: CSVGPSGADTQYF
D: .; J: TRBJ1-4; V: TRBV6-2/TRBV6-3; CDR3: CASSPPRDGNEKLFF
D: .; J: TRBJ1-6; V: TRBV5-3; CDR3: CARSGLDTSSPYNSPLHF